This record concerns one T cell receptor (beta chain) sequence. The record originates from a study of blood T cell repertoires in COVID-19. Study-wide background: Acute and convalescent COVID-19 specimens originated in the United States, Italy and Spain.

Germline V lookup: CDR1 LGHNA, CDR2 YNFKEQ. This CDR3 has 15 amino acids. V dropped 0 bases and J dropped 1 base, with 7 bases sitting between them. Under the authors' procedure: Amplification with reference gene primers provided the estimates of nucleated cell counts. Assay used: immunoSEQ multiplex PCR; TCRdb lists only in-frame clones, some missing. That table furnishes V, J and clone size, whereas the DNA furnished D and trimming. This table has 300,000 to 400,000 clones, around 87% appearing once. Patients in Seattle were enrolled during active infection, then followed longitudinally. The chain couples TRBV4-2 to TRBJ1-5; no reliable D call. The sequence was obtained from a woman aged 50 to 60 with COVID-19, enrolled during active disease. Sample: peripheral blood. CDR3: CASSQDTGSNQPQHF. Here the CDR3 DNA reads TGTGCCAGCAGCCAAGATACGGGGAGCAATCAGCCCCAGCATTTT.